The entry that follows covers one T cell receptor (beta chain) sequence. As yet, its antigen is unknown. Produced via immunoSEQ multiplex PCR; TCRdb's table is partial and in-frame only. Of 100,000 to 150,000 clones in the sample, 70% to 90% were seen once. CDR3 length: 16 amino acids. CDR1 is SGHRS, CDR2 YFSETQ, per germline. V was pared by 0 bases and J by 2 bases, with 6 bases of the junction left unmatched. It was second doses at about 4 or about 12 weeks that were pooled. This sample is drawn from a study of T cell responses to AZD1222 COVID-19 vaccine. Overall study results and limits: Clonal diversity may have been underestimated in mostly white British donors. Unmutated variant regions are reportedly targeted by nearly half of spike-specific TCRs.

This chain uses TRBV5-1 with TRBJ2-5; 8 bases map to TRBD1. Source: peripheral blood, taken 28 days after the second AZD1222 dose. The TCR sequence derives from an adult who received the AZD1222 COVID-19 vaccine. The CDR3, as DNA: TGCGCCAGCAGCTTGGTACAGGGGGTAGGGCAAGAGACCCAGTACTTC. This gives the protein CASSLVQGVGQETQYF.